One sample yielded the 22 T cell receptor beta chains listed below, sequenced in a study of blood T cell repertoires in COVID-19. Sequencing used immunoSEQ multiplex PCR; TCRdb keeps in-frame clones, though not all of them. The table includes 350,000 or so clones, approximately 89% detected once. The sample consisted of peripheral blood. The receptors derive from a woman aged 55 to 70 with COVID-19, enrolled during active disease.

V and J are TRBV6-5 and TRBJ1-2, with 8 bases that match TRBD1. J lost 8 bases, V lost 0 bases, and 8 bases had no gene match. There are 15 residues in the CDR3. Germline V lookup: CDR1 MNHEY, CDR2 SVGAGI. CDR3 nucleotides: TGTGCCAGCAGTTACTCGGGACAGGCCCCTGACGGCTACACCTTC. Translating it yields CASSYSGQAPDGYTF.

The chain is built from TRBV5-4 and TRBJ2-3; 7 bases agree with TRBD1. V shed 5 bases, J shed 3 bases, and the junction held 9 bases outside the gene matches. Germline V gene sequence: CDR1 SGHNT, CDR2 YYREEE (reference sequence). This CDR3 has 15 amino acids. Here the CDR3 reads CASRTDRERTDTQYF. As DNA, the CDR3 is TGTGCCAGCAGGACTGACAGGGAGAGGACAGATACGCAGTATTTT.

The chain joins TRBV11-2 to TRBJ2-7, with 7 nucleotides matching TRBD1. CDR3 length equals 16 residues. V lost 5 bases, J lost 1 base, and 11 bases stayed unmatched. The V gene's germline CDR1 is SGHAT and CDR2 FQNNGV. The CDR3 region has the DNA TGTGCCAGCAGCCTACAGACAGGGTCTAGGTCCTACGAGCAGTACTTC. Residues: CASSLQTGSRSYEQYF.

J is TRBJ2-7 and V is TRBV7-2; 8 bases fit TRBD2. CDR1 and CDR2 (germline): SGHTA, FQGNSA. The CDR3 is made up of 15 amino acids. With 6 bases clipped from V and 3 bases from J, the junction kept 10 bases outside the gene matches. The CDR3 nucleotides read TGTGCCAGCAGGTCCGGACTAGCCTCTATCTACGAGCAGTACTTC. Protein: CASRSGLASIYEQYF.

The V call is TRBV19, the J call TRBJ2-1, with TRBD1 identical over 7 bases. V dropped 3 bases and J dropped 4; count of bases not matched to a gene: 6. This CDR3 has 15 residues. Germline V gene lookup returns CDR1 LNHDA and CDR2 SQIVND (reference sequence). CDR3 sequence reads: CASSMQQGTYNEQFF. The DNA for the CDR3 is TGTGCCAGTAGTATGCAACAGGGGACATACAATGAGCAGTTCTTC.

As for this clone: Other DNA sequences in the same sample also yield this CDR3. V is TRBV7-9 and J is TRBJ1-2; D gene unclear. Trimming left V 0 bases short and J 3 bases short, with 5 bases between. Germline V CDR1 and CDR2: SEHNR, FQNEAQ (reference sequence). The CDR3 loop spans 13 amino acids. CDR3 DNA sequence: TGTGCCAGCAGCTTAGCCGGGGACTATGGCTACACCTTC. Protein sequence: CASSLAGDYGYTF.

The chain is built from TRBV18 and TRBJ1-1; a possible D gene is TRBD1 (5 bases). The germline V gene has CDR1 KGHSH and CDR2 LQKENI. The CDR3 is 14 amino acids. Trimming removed 1 base at V and 5 bases at J, with 11 bases between. CDR3 sequence: CASSPQFQGTEAFF. DNA of the CDR3: TGTGCCAGCTCACCACAGTTCCAGGGAACTGAAGCTTTCTTT.

The rearrangement links TRBV3-1 (or the pseudogene TRBV3-2) to TRBJ1-1, with D maybe TRBD1 (5 bases). The CDR3 has 16 amino acids. From germline, CDR1 is LGHDT and CDR2 YNNKEL (reference sequence). With 1 base removed from V and 1 base from J, the gap between germline ends came to 13 bases. The CDR3 protein is CASSQASRGTNTEAFF. The CDR3, as DNA: TGTGCCAGCAGCCAAGCATCTAGGGGCACGAACACTGAAGCTTTCTTT.

V is TRBV2 and J is TRBJ1-1; 9 nucleotides line up with TRBD1. From germline, CDR1 is SNHLY and CDR2 FYNNEI. The CDR3 spans 14 residues. With 4 bases clipped from V and 1 base from J, the junction kept 1 base outside the gene matches. In DNA, the CDR3 is TGTGCCAGCAGTGCGGGACAGGGGAACACTGAAGCTTTCTTT. Amino acids: CASSAGQGNTEAFF.

This sequence joins TRBV29-1 and TRBJ1-1; 7 nucleotides align to TRBD1. Germline V gene sequence: CDR1 SQVTM, CDR2 ANQGSEA. V lost 5 bases, J lost 1 base, and 4 bases stayed unmatched. There are 13 residues in the CDR3. CDR3 sequence reads: CSVNRGQNTEAFF. The CDR3 coding sequence is TGCAGCGTTAACAGGGGACAGAACACTGAAGCTTTCTTT.

The chain carries TRBV14 and TRBJ1-2, with D perhaps matching TRBD1 (6 bases). Germline CDR1 reads SGHDN; CDR2 reads FVKESK. The ends were cut back, 5 bases at V and 5 bases at J, with 12 bases in the middle. The CDR3 has 13 residues. Written as DNA, the CDR3 is TGTGCCAGCAGCGAAACAGGGATGTATGGCTACACCTTC. Its protein product is CASSETGMYGYTF. Full variable domain (missing parts from reference TRBV14 and TRBJ1-2): EAGVTQFPSHSVIEKGQTVTLRCDPISGHDNLYWYRRVMGKEIKFLLHFVKESKQDESGMPNNRFLAERTGGTYSTLKVQPAELEDSGVYFCASSETGMYGYTFGSGTRLTVV.

The genes are TRBV7-2 and TRBJ2-7; 10 positions match TRBD2. This CDR3 comprises 14 residues. The germline gives CDR1 SGHTA, CDR2 FQGNSA. V gave up 2 bases and J gave up 6 bases; unmatched junction bases: 4. The CDR3 is CASSLSQRGGEQYF. CDR3 bases: TGTGCCAGCAGCTTATCACAGCGGGGGGGCGAGCAGTACTTC.

This chain joins TRBV28 and TRBJ2-5; 9 nucleotides match TRBD2. CDR1 and CDR2 from the germline V gene are MDHEN and SYDVKM. V lost 5 bases and J lost 1; bases outside the gene matches: 2. The CDR3 has 14 amino acids. CDR3 residues: CASSDSGGQETQYF. The CDR3 DNA follows: TGTGCCAGCAGTGATAGCGGGGGCCAAGAGACCCAGTACTTC.

The chain uses TRBV3-1 (or the pseudogene TRBV3-2) and TRBJ2-3; D is possibly TRBD2 (7 bases). V lost 2 bases and J lost 6, with 9 bases in between. Germline lookup yields CDR1 LGHDT and CDR2 YNNKEL (reference sequence). The CDR3 is made up of 13 amino acids. The CDR3 loop reads CASSQRGGDTQYF. As DNA, the CDR3 is TGTGCCAGCAGCCAAAGGGGGGGTGATACGCAGTATTTT.

This sequence joins TRBV28 and TRBJ1-6; D possibly corresponds to TRBD1 (5 bases). Trimming stripped 7 bases from V and 6 bases from J, with 16 bases between. Germline V lookup: CDR1 MDHEN, CDR2 SYDVKM. The CDR3 runs to 15 residues. CDR3 coding DNA: TGTGCCAGCACCAGCGGGGCAGCCGGTAATTCACCCCTCCACTTT. Translation: CASTSGAAGNSPLHF.

The chain joins TRBV24-1 to TRBJ1-1, with D unresolved. CDR3 length: 15 residues. Germline-derived CDR1 and CDR2 are KGHDR and SFDVKD. Between the trimmed V and J ends, which lost 4 bases and 0 bases, there was a span of 11 bases. The CDR3 spells CATSESGQLNTEAFF. The CDR3 DNA sequence: TGTGCCACCAGTGAAAGTGGTCAGTTGAACACTGAAGCTTTCTTT.

The J gene is TRBJ1-4, the V gene TRBV6-5, with 8 bases that match TRBD1. J lost 11 bases, V lost 6 bases, and 11 bases had no gene match. CDR3 length equals 14 residues. Germline V CDR1 and CDR2: MNHEY, SVGAGI. The CDR3 DNA reads TGTGCCAGCAGAGAGACAGGGGCGCTTGGGAAACTGTTTTTT. Amino acids: CASRETGALGKLFF.

The chain has TRBV24-1 and TRBJ2-3; 10 nucleotides match TRBD2. The CDR3 has 15 amino acids. V was pared by 5 bases and J by 5 bases, with 6 bases of the junction left unmatched. Germline assignment: CDR1 KGHDR and CDR2 SFDVKD. CDR3 in DNA: TGTGCCACCAGTGCTAGCGGGGGCCCCGGAGATACGCAGTATTTT. This codes for CATSASGGPGDTQYF.

V usage is TRBV6-4 and J usage is TRBJ2-1, with 9 bases identical to TRBD2. V was pared by 6 bases and J by 0 bases, with 6 bases of the junction left unmatched. Germline V CDR1 and CDR2: MRHNA, SNTAGT. The CDR3 loop spans 16 amino acids. The CDR3 bases are TGTGCCAGCAGACCCCGCGGGGGGGACTCCTACAATGAGCAGTTCTTC. This codes for CASRPRGGDSYNEQFF.

The chain is built from TRBV18 and TRBJ1-1; maybe TRBD1 (6 bases). Trimming pared 5 bases from V and 4 bases from J, leaving 17 bases between. This CDR3 is built from 15 residues. Germline V gene data show CDR1 as KGHSH and CDR2 as LQKENI. This CDR3 is CASSSIRGAGTEAFF. The CDR3 nucleotides are TGTGCCAGCTCATCAATCCGGGGGGCGGGCACTGAAGCTTTCTTT.

This clone was seen a few times. The chain has TRBV7-9 and TRBJ2-7; tentative D call: TRBD2 (5 bases). The V end was cut by 3 bases, the J end by 5 bases, with 20 bases between. CDR1 and CDR2 (germline): SEHNR, FQNEAQ (reference sequence). The CDR3 runs to 16 residues. CDR3 nucleotide sequence: TGTGCCAGCAGCTTCGTGGTGTACGGGAATAGTAACGAGCAGTACTTC. It yields the protein CASSFVVYGNSNEQYF.

V gene TRBV19 combines with J gene TRBJ1-4, with 7 nucleotides matching TRBD1. Germline loops: CDR1 LNHDA, CDR2 SQIVND (reference sequence). The CDR3 totals 14 residues. The V gene end was trimmed by 5 bases and the J gene end by 6 bases; junction bases not matched to a gene: 6. The CDR3: CASSSTGFDEKLFF. CDR3 DNA: TGTGCCAGTAGTTCGACAGGGTTTGATGAAAAACTGTTTTTT. Complete variable domain (other parts from reference TRBV19 and TRBJ1-4): DGGITQSPKYLFRKEGQNVTLSCEQNLNHDAMYWYRQDPGQGLRLIYYSQIVNDFQKGDIAEGYSVSREKKESFPLTVTSAQKNPTAFYLCASSSTGFDEKLFFGSGTQLSVL.